This is a list of T cell receptor beta chains from one sample in a study of blood T cell repertoires in COVID-19. Data came from immunoSEQ multiplex PCR; TCRdb stores just in-frame clones and leaves some out. Here the sample spans 110,000 to 150,000 clones, 90% being singletons. Sequencing used peripheral blood. The receptors derive from an elderly woman with acute or convalescent COVID-19. The CDR3 runs from the conserved cysteine through the conserved F or W. D genes are given only for firm matches. Only part of the rows carry a size: once, few, many, or a class if the clone is expanded.

d_gene	abundance	j_gene	v_gene	CDR3nt	CDR3aa
NA	NA	TRBJ2-7	TRBV6-1	TGTGCCAGCAGTGAAAATAGTGTCAGGGTCAACGAGCAGTACTTC	CASSENSVRVNEQYF
NA	NA	TRBJ1-1	TRBV28	TGTGCCAGCGCTCTCCCAGGGGACATGAACACTGAAGCTTTCTTT	CASALPGDMNTEAFF
TRBD1	once	TRBJ1-5	TRBV27	TGTGCCAGCAGTCCCTTAAACAGGGGTAGCGACAATCAGCCCCAGCATTTT	CASSPLNRGSDNQPQHF
NA	NA	TRBJ2-2	TRBV6-5	TGTGCCAGCAGTACGGAGAAAACCGGGGAGCTGTTTTTT	CASSTEKTGELFF
TRBD2	once	TRBJ2-7	TRBV5-1	TGCGCCAGCGGACCCGGGACTAGCGGGGGGATATCTTACGAGCAGTACTTC	CASGPGTSGGISYEQYF
TRBD1	NA	TRBJ1-2	TRBV6-5	TGTGCCACCACCTGGGACAGGGCGGAAGGCTACACCTTC	CATTWDRAEGYTF
TRBD2	NA	TRBJ2-7	TRBV7-2	TGTGCCAGCAGCTTAGGAAGCGGGGGAAATCCCTACGAGCAGTACTTC	CASSLGSGGNPYEQYF
NA	NA	TRBJ1-1	TRBV19	TGTGCCAGTAGTATACAGGTTGAATACACTGAAGCTTTCTTT	CASSIQVEYTEAFF
NA	once	TRBJ1-2	TRBV7-3	TGTGCCAGCAGCTTGAGGCCAAACTATGGCTACACCTTC	CASSLRPNYGYTF
TRBD1	NA	TRBJ1-2	TRBV7-2	TGTGCCAGCAGCCCGACAGGGAACTATGGCTACACCTTC	CASSPTGNYGYTF
TRBD2	NA	TRBJ2-5	TRBV11-2	TGTGCCAGCAGCCTTTTATGGACTAGCGGGGGGGAGACCCAGTACTTC	CASSLLWTSGGETQYF
NA	NA	TRBJ1-5	TRBV6-6	TGTGCCAGCAGTCGAGAACTGAATCAGCCCCAGCATTTT	CASSRELNQPQHF
TRBD1	NA	TRBJ1-3	TRBV3-1/TRBV3-2	TGTGCCAGCAGCCCCCGACAGGGGGCCAGAAACACCATATATTTT	CASSPRQGARNTIYF
TRBD2	NA	TRBJ2-1	TRBV6-4	TGTGCCAGCAGTAAAGCGGGGGGGCAGCCCTATGAGCAGTTCTTC	CASSKAGGQPYEQFF
NA	NA	TRBJ2-1	TRBV27	TGTGCCAGCAGTTTAGAGGGCCGTACGAATGAGCAGTTCTTC	CASSLEGRTNEQFF
NA	NA	TRBJ1-3	TRBV7-6	TGTGCCAGCAGCTCAAGTTGGGGACTTGCTGGAAACACCATATATTTT	CASSSSWGLAGNTIYF
TRBD2	NA	TRBJ2-1	TRBV7-9	TGTGCCAGCAGCTTAGACTTAGCGGGGGGGCTGGATGAGCAGTTCTTC	CASSLDLAGGLDEQFF
NA	NA	TRBJ1-5	TRBV19	TGTGCCAGTCGATCGCGGGTAGAAGGACATCAGCCCCAGCATTTT	CASRSRVEGHQPQHF
NA	few	TRBJ1-1	TRBV9	TGTGCCAGCAGCGTAGCTCCGAACACTGAAGCTTTCTTT	CASSVAPNTEAFF
NA	NA	TRBJ1-1	TRBV18	TGTGCCAGCTCTTCCGGAGGTCCGGATACTGAAGCTTTCTTT	CASSSGGPDTEAFF
NA	NA	TRBJ2-7	TRBV12-3/TRBV12-4	TGTGCCAGCAGTCCCCGTCTCTCCTACGAGCAGTACTTC	CASSPRLSYEQYF
TRBD2	NA	TRBJ2-3	TRBV15	TGTGCCACCAGCGGAGCGGGGGGTCCAGATACGCAGTATTTT	CATSGAGGPDTQYF
TRBD1	NA	TRBJ1-6	TRBV6-5	TGTGCCAGCAGTTACTGGGACAGGGGTGGCTCACCCCTCCACTTT	CASSYWDRGGSPLHF
NA	NA	TRBJ1-3	TRBV30	TGTGCCTGCGCAGGGCCTGCCCGGGACACCATATATTTT	CACAGPARDTIYF
NA	NA	TRBJ1-1	TRBV7-2	TGTGCCAGCAGCCCCCAACGCGCTTCGTCAGGTAGTACAGCTTTCTTT	CASSPQRASSGSTAFF
NA	NA	TRBJ1-1	TRBV3-1/TRBV3-2	TGTGCCAGCAGCCAAGAGGAACAGGGAAAGAACACTGAAGCTTTCTTT	CASSQEEQGKNTEAFF
TRBD1	NA	TRBJ2-1	TRBV5-1	TGCGCCAGCAGCTTGGCCCCGGGACAGGGGAGCGGTGAGCAGTTCTTC	CASSLAPGQGSGEQFF
TRBD1	NA	TRBJ1-6	TRBV27	TGTGCCAGCAGTTTATCATGGACAGGGGTTAATTCACCCCTCCACTTT	CASSLSWTGVNSPLHF